This note documents a single T cell receptor (beta chain) sequence. Antigen unknown. Authors' methods: Lowest detectable productive clonotype frequency was 2.59 x 10-5. Sequencing used immunoSEQ multiplex PCR; TCRdb keeps in-frame clones, though not all of them. D and trimming were read from the DNA, whereas the V and J calls and clone size are those reported in that table. The sample lists tens of thousands of clones, about 87% occurring once. These data are taken from a study of STAT5B mutations in CD4+ large granular lymphocyte leukemia. General observations from the study: No patients shared main leukemic clonotypes, though roughly 25% appeared at low frequency elsewhere.

CDR1 SGHRS and CDR2 YFSETQ come from the germline V gene. This CDR3 contains 18 residues. With 0 bases removed from V and 0 bases from J, the gap between germline ends came to 16 bases. The V call is TRBV5-1, the J call TRBJ1-3; D perhaps matches TRBD1 (6 bases). This sequence was found in a human donor in good health. The sequenced material came from CD4+ T cells from blood buffy coats. CDR3 in DNA: TGCGCCAGCAGCTTGGGGCAGGGGCGATCCCTCTCTGGAAACACCATATATTTT. Protein: CASSLGQGRSLSGNTIYF.